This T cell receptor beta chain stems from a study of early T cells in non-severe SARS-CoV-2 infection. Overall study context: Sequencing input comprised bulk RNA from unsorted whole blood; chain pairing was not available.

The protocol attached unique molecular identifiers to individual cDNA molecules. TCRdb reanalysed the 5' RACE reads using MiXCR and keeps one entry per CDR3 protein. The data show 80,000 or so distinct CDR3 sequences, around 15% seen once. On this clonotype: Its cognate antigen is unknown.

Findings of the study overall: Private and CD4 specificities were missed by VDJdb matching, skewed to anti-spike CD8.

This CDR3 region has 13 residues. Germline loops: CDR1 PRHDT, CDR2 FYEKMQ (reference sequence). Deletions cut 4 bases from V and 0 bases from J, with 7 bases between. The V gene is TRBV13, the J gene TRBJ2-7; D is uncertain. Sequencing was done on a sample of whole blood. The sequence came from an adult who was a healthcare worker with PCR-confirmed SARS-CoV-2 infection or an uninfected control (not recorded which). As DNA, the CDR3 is TGTGCCAGCAGCTCGACCTACTCCTACGAGCAGTACTTC. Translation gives CASSSTYSYEQYF.